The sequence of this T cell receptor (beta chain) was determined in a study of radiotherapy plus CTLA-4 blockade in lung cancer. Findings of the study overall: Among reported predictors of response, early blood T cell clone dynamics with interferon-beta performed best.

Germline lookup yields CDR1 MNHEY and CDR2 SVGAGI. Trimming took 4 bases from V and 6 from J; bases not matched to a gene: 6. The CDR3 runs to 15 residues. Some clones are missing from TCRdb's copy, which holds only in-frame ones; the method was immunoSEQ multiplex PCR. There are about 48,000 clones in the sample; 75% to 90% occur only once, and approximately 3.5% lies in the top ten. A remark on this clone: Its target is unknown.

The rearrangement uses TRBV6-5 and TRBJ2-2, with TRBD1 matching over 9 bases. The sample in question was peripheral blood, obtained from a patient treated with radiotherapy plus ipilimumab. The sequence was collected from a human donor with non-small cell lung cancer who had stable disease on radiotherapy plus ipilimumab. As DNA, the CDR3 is TGTGCCAGCAGTTGGCGGGACAGGGAGTCCGGGGAGCTGTTTTTT. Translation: CASSWRDRESGELFF.